Given below is one TCR beta chain in context. Antigen unknown. These data originate in a study of cytomegalovirus exposure and HLA in healthy donors. Whole-study results and caveats: Later, an analysis showed that TCR beta chains associated with HLA were more clonally expanded than others that were equally common. According to an earlier analysis, most TCR beta V segments yielded productive rearrangements about 87% or about 30% of the time.

PCR was performed using 60 Vbeta and 13 Jbeta primers. TCRdb's table, derived via immunoSEQ multiplex PCR, lists solely in-frame clones and lacks some. The sample lists 100,000 to 150,000 clones; approximately 82% were seen once. Germline-derived CDR1 and CDR2 are SEHNR and FQNEAQ (reference sequence). The V and J ends lost 4 bases and 1 base, in that order; junction bases with no gene match: 6. The CDR3 contains 16 residues. The chain recombines TRBV7-9 with TRBJ2-2; 7 bases are a match to TRBD1. The receptor comes from a middle-aged man in good health and CMV-seronegative. Sequenced sample: PBMCs. CDR3 nucleotide sequence: TGTGCCAGCAGCTCATCTTACAGGGGGAACACCGGGGAGCTGTTTTTT. It specifies CASSSSYRGNTGELFF. Complete variable domain (other parts from reference TRBV7-9 and TRBJ2-2): DTGVSQNPRHKITKRGQNVTFRCDPISEHNRLYWYRQTLGQGPEFLTYFQNEAQLEKSRLLSDRFSAERPKGSFSTLEIQRTEQGDSAMYLCASSSSYRGNTGELFFGEGSRLTVL.